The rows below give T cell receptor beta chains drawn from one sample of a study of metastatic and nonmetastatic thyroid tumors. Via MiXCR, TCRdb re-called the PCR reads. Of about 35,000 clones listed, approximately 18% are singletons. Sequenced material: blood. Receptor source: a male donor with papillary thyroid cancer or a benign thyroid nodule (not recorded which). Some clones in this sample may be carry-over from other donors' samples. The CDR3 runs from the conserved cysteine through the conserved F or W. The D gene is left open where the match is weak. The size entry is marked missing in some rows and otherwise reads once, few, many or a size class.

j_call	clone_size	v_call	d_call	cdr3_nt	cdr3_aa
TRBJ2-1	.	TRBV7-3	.	TGTGCCAGCAGCTTAATGGCGGCGGGGTCAACCTTCGGCTATGAGCAGTTCTTC	CASSLMAAGSTFGYEQFF
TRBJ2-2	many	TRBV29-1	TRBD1	TGCAGCGTTGTGGGGACAGAGAACACCGGGGAGCTGTTTTTT	CSVVGTENTGELFF
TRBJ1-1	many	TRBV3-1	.	TGTGCCAGCAGCCAATTGGAAAGGGCCACTGAAGCTTTCTTT	CASSQLERATEAFF
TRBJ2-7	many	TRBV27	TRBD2	TGTGCCAGCAGTTCCGCTAGCGGGAGTCCCTACGAGCAGTACTTC	CASSSASGSPYEQYF
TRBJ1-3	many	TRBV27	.	TGTGCCAGCATCCGGGGAGGCCCCCACTCTGGAAACACCATATATTTT	CASIRGGPHSGNTIYF
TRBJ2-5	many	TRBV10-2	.	TGCGCCAGCAGTGAGTTGGTCTTCCAAGAGACCCAGTACTTC	CASSELVFQETQYF
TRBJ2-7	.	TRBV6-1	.	TGTGCCAGCAGTGAACGCGGGCGCAGTGACAGAACGGGGGAGCAGTACTTC	CASSERGRSDRTGEQYF
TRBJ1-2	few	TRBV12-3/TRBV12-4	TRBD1	TGTGCCAGTAGTCCATACCAAGGGGGCGACTATGGCTACACCTTC	CASSPYQGGDYGYTF
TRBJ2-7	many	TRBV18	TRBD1	TGTGCCAGCTCACCATCCGGACAGGAGTACTCCTACGAGCAGTACTTC	CASSPSGQEYSYEQYF
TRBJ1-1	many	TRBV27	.	TGTGCCAGCCGTGAAGGGGGTGAGAACACTGAAGCTTTCTTT	CASREGGENTEAFF
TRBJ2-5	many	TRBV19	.	TGTGCCAGTAGTATACAGGGATCCCGAACTCCAGAGACCCAGTACTTC	CASSIQGSRTPETQYF
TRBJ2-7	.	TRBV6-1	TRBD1	TGTGCCAGCAGTGGAACCCGGGACAGTTCCTACGAGCAGTACTTC	CASSGTRDSSYEQYF
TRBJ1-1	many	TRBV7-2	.	TGTGCCAGCAGCTTAGAGGGAGGCGGTGTAACTGAAGCTTTCTTT	CASSLEGGGVTEAFF
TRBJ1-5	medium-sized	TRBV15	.	TGTGCCACCAGCAAATTCGCTGGGGAGCCCCAGCATTTT	CATSKFAGEPQHF
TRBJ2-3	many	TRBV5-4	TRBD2	TGTGCCAGCAGCCTGAGCGGGAGGGCCTCGGATACGCAGTATTTT	CASSLSGRASDTQYF
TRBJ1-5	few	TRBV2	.	TGTGCCAGCAGTGAAATGGACACCGAGCAGCATTTT	CASSEMDTEQHF
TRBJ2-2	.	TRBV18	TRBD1	TGTGCCAGCTCACCACCGGGGACAGCAAACACCGGGGAGCTGTTTTTT	CASSPPGTANTGELFF
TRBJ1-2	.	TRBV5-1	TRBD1	TGCGCCAGCAGCCAAGATCCCAGGGGGCATGGCGGCTACACCTTC	CASSQDPRGHGGYTF
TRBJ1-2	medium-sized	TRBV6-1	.	TGTGCCAGCAGTGGGGGGACCTATGGCTACACCTTC	CASSGGTYGYTF
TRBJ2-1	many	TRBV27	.	TGTGCCAGCAGTCCCACCGGGCTAGCGACCGCGGATGAGCAGTTCTTC	CASSPTGLATADEQFF
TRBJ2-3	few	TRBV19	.	TGTGCCACCGCTCGGACATTTAGAACAGATACGCAGTATTTT	CATARTFRTDTQYF
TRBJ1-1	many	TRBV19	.	TGTGCCAGTAGTATCTGGAGGCTGGGGGACACTGAAGCTTTCTTT	CASSIWRLGDTEAFF
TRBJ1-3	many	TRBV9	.	TGTGCCAGCAGCGTAGAACAGGTCGTTCACTCTGGAAACACCATATATTTT	CASSVEQVVHSGNTIYF
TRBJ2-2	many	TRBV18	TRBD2	TGTGCCAGCTCGCCAAATAGCGGGGGGAGCATCGGGGAGCTGTTTTTT	CASSPNSGGSIGELFF
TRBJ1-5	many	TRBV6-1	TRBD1	TGTGCCAGCAGTGATTTAGGGGGCGCGGGGCAGCCCCAGCATTTT	CASSDLGGAGQPQHF
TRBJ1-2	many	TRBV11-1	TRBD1	TGTGCCAGCAGCGCCCATGCGACAGGGGCTAACTATGGCTACACCTTC	CASSAHATGANYGYTF
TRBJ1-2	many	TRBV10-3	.	TGTGCCATCAGTGAGGTTTCTTGGGGCTACACCTTC	CAISEVSWGYTF